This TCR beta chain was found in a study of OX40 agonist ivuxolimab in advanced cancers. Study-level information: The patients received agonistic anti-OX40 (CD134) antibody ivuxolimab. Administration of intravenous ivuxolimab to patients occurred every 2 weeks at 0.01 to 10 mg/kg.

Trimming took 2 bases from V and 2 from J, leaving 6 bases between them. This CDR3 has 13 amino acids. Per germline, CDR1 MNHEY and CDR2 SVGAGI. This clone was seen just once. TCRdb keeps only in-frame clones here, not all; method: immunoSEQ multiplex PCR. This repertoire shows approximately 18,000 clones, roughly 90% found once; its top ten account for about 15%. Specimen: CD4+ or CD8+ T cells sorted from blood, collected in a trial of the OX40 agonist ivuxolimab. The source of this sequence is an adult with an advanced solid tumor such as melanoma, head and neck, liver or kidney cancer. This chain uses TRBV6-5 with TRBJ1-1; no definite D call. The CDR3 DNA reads TGTGCCAGCAGTTACGACGGTAACACTGAAGCTTTCTTT. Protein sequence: CASSYDGNTEAFF.